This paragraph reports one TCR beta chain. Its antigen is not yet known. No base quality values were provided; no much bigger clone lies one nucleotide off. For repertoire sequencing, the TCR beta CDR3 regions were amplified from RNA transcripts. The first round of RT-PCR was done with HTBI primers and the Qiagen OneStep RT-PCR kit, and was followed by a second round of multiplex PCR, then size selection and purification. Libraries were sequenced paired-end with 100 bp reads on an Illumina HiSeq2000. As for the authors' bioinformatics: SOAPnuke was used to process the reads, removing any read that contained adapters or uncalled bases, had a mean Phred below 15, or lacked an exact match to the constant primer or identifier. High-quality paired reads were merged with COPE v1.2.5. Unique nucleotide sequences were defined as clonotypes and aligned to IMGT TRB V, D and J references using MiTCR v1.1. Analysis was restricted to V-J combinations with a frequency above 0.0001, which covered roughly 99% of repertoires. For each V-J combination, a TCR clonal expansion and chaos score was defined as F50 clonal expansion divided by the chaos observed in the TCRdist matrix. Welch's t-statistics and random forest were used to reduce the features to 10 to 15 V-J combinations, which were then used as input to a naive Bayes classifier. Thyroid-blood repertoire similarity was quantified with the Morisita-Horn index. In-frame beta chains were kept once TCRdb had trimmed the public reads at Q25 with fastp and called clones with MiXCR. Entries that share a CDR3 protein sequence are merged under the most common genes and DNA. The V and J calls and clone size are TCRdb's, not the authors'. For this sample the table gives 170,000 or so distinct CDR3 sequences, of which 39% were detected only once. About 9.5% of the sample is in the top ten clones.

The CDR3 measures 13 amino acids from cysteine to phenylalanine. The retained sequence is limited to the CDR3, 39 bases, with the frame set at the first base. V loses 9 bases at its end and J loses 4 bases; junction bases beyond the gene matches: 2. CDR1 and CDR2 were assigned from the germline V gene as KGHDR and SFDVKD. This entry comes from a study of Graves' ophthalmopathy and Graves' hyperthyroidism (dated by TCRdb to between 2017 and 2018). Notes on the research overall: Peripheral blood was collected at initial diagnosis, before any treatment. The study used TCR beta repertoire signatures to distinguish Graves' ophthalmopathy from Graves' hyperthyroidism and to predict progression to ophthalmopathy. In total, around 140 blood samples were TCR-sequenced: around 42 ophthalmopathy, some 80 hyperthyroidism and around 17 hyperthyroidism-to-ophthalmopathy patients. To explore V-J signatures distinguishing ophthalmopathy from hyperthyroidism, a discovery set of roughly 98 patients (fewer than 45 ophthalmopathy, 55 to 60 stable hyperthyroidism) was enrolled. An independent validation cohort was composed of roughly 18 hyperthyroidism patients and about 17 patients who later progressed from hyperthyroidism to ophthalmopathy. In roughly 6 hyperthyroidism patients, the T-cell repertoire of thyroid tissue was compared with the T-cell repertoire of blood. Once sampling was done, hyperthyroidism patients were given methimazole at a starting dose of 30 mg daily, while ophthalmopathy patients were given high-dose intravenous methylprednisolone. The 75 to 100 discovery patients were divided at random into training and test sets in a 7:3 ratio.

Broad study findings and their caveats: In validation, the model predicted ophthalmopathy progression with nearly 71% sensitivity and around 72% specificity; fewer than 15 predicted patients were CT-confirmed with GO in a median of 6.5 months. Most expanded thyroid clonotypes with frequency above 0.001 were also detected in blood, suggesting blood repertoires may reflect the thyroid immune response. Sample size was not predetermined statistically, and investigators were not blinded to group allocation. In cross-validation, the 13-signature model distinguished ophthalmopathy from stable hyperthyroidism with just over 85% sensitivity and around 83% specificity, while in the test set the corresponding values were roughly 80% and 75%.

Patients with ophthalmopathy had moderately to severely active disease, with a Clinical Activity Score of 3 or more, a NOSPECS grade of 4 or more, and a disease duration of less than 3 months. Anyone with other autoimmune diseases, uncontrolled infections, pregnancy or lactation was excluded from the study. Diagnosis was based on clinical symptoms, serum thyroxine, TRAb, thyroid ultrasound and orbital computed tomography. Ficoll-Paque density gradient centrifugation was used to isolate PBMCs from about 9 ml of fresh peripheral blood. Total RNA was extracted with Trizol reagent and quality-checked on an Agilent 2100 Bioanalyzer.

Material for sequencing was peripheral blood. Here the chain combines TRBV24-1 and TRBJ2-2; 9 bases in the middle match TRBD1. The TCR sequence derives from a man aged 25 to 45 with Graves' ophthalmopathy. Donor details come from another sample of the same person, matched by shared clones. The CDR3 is CATGQGSTGELFF. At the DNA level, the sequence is TGTGCCACCGGACAGGGGAGCACCGGGGAGCTGTTTTTT.